The subject of this entry is one T cell receptor (beta chain). Its specificity is not known. One end of the junction fails to match germline, which may point to a read error. The CDR3 covers 13 residues. Germline-derived CDR1 and CDR2 are MNHNS and SASEGT. This record comes from a study of T-cell memory formation after mild COVID-19. At the level of the study: TCR clusters largely stayed donor specific.

MiXCR, applied by TCRdb to the 5' RACE reads, yields one record per CDR3 protein. The sample includes hundreds of thousands of distinct CDR3 sequences, around 28% of them seen just once. Study-level results: Unconfirmed was the SARS-CoV-2 specificity of second-wave clones that peaked on day 37. Balance between CD4 and CD8 was seen in clones contracting day 15 to 85, and a CD4+ lean was seen in later expanders.

The sequenced sample was PBMCs or a T cell subset sorted from them (not recorded which). This TCR was sampled from an adult woman who had mild COVID-19 (a few samples of this study predate the infection). Cell type and time point are not known. The gene calls are TRBV6-1 and TRBJ2-5, with a tentative D call TRBD1 (5 bases). Written as DNA, the CDR3 is TGTGCCTGCAGCCCCCAGGGTCACGAGACCCAGTACTTC. Translation gives CACSPQGHETQYF.